This T cell receptor beta chain was sequenced during a study of control samples from healthy donors and cancer patients. The CDR3 loop spans 15 amino acids. V lost 6 bases, J lost 1 base, and 5 bases stayed unmatched. The germline V gene encodes CDR1 LNHDA and CDR2 SQIVND (reference sequence). The data were produced by immunoSEQ multiplex PCR, yet TCRdb's version contains in-frame clones alone and is incomplete. The sample has 130,000 or so clones; around 90% are singletons. V is TRBV19 and J is TRBJ1-5, with 8 bases aligning to TRBD1. The TCR sequence derives from a man aged 35 to 55 in good health. The source material was blood. This CDR3 reads CASSPGQVSNQPQHF. CDR3 nucleotides: TGTGCCAGTAGCCCGGGACAGGTGAGCAATCAGCCCCAGCATTTT.